What follows are 16 T cell receptor beta chains derived from one specimen sequenced in a study of Ad26.COV2.S vaccination and SARS-CoV-2 variants. The data were produced by immunoSEQ multiplex PCR, yet TCRdb's version contains in-frame clones alone and is incomplete. The data show about 350,000 clones, with roughly 87% seen just once and roughly 3.1% held by the top ten. Indicated treatment: roughly 20 received Ad26.COV2.S at low or high dose, single or two shots; roughly five received placebo; per-sample allocation not given. Sample collection was performed on day 63 after the first vaccine or placebo injection. The source was peripheral blood, collected in a trial of Ad26.COV2.S vaccine versus placebo. The receptors derive from a person between 18 and 65 years old who received the Ad26.COV2.S COVID-19 vaccine or a placebo.

This clone appeared a few times. The rearrangement links TRBV5-1 to TRBJ1-4; a weak D match, TRBD1 (5 bases). The CDR3 loop spans 14 amino acids. The germline V and J ends were trimmed by 4 bases and 8 bases, with 15 bases remaining between them. Germline V CDR1 and CDR2: SGHRS, YFSETQ. The CDR3 loop is CASSLRDGGEKLFF. DNA for the CDR3: TGCGCCAGCAGCCTCCGGGACGGAGGGGAAAAACTGTTTTTT.

The table lists this clone with a count of one. The chain is built from TRBV7-9 and TRBJ2-1, with 8 bases identical to TRBD2. Germline CDR1 and CDR2: SEHNR and FQNEAQ (reference sequence). CDR3 length equals 14 residues. Losses at the gene ends were 5 bases for V and 3 bases for J; bases not matched to a gene: 3. CDR3 sequence reads: CASSLRGDYNEQFF. The CDR3 DNA reads TGTGCCAGCAGCCTGCGGGGGGACTACAATGAGCAGTTCTTC.

CDR3 amino acids: CASSQALEDEQYF. The CDR3 nucleotides read TGCGCCAGCAGCCAAGCGTTGGAGGACGAGCAGTACTTC. The chain employs TRBV4-1 and TRBJ2-7, with TRBD2 as a possible D gene (5 bases). The CDR3 contains 13 residues. The V end lost 1 base, the J end lost 5 bases, and 9 bases lay between the germline ends. Germline values: CDR1 MGHRA, CDR2 YSYEKL.

This clone was counted a single time. The gene calls are TRBV4-2 and TRBJ2-2; D is perhaps TRBD2 (7 bases). The germline V gene encodes CDR1 LGHNA and CDR2 YNFKEQ. CDR3 length: 17 amino acids. V was clipped by 0 bases and J by 7 bases, with 18 bases between them. This CDR3 reads CASSQDGGRGRDGELFF. The CDR3 DNA reads as TGTGCCAGCAGCCAAGATGGGGGGCGAGGGAGGGACGGGGAGCTGTTTTTT.

The rearrangement uses TRBV9 and TRBJ2-7; TRBD2 is a possible D gene (6 bases). Germline CDR1 and CDR2: SGDLS and YYNGEE. The CDR3 spans 14 residues. V was cut by 1 base and J by 5 bases, with 13 bases left in between. The CDR3 loop reads CASSVTGVSDEQYF. CDR3 in DNA: TGTGCCAGCAGCGTAACGGGGGTTAGCGACGAGCAGTACTTC.

The V and J genes are TRBV27 and TRBJ2-1; 7 bases are shared with TRBD1. V was clipped by 2 bases and J by 8 bases; unmatched bases: 12. The germline V gene encodes CDR1 MNHEY and CDR2 SMNVEV (reference sequence). The CDR3 extends over 16 amino acids. In DNA, the CDR3 is TGTGCCAGCAGTTTAAGTCGAGTTAGGGGGCTGCATGAGCAGTTCTTC. This gives the protein CASSLSRVRGLHEQFF.

This clone appeared once. The V call is TRBV18, the J call TRBJ1-1, with D tentatively TRBD1 (5 bases). The CDR3 covers 16 residues. CDR1 is KGHSH and CDR2 is LQKENI in the germline V gene. The V and J ends lost 2 bases and 1 base respectively, with 14 bases between them. CDR3 sequence reads: CASSPVGPTPNTEAFF. The CDR3 region has the DNA TGTGCCAGCTCACCAGTGGGACCGACCCCGAACACTGAAGCTTTCTTT.

The chain joins TRBV21-1 to TRBJ2-3. TRBV21-1 is marked as a pseudogene. CDR3 size: 16 residues. CDR3 sequence reads: CASSKEAGLGGDTQYF. Here the CDR3 DNA reads TGTGCCAGCAGCAAAGAGGCAGGCCTAGGTGGGGATACGCAGTATTTT.

V usage is TRBV7-9 and J usage is TRBJ1-1; D is perhaps TRBD1 (5 bases). Germline V gene lookup returns CDR1 SEHNR and CDR2 FQNEAQ (reference sequence). V was shortened by 6 bases and J by 1 base, with 15 bases between the two germline ends. This CDR3 comprises 15 residues. The CDR3 sequence is CASRWDGIKNTEAFF. CDR3 bases: TGTGCCAGCAGGTGGGACGGGATAAAGAACACTGAAGCTTTCTTT.

The chain combines TRBV9 with TRBJ2-3; maybe TRBD1 (7 bases). This CDR3 comprises 14 residues. The germline V gene has CDR1 SGDLS and CDR2 YYNGEE. V lost 4 bases and J lost 4, with 13 bases in between. CDR3 coding DNA: TGTGCCAGCAGCACACCAGGGGGGTCAGATACGCAGTATTTT. The encoded protein is CASSTPGGSDTQYF. The whole variable domain, filled in from reference TRBV9 and TRBJ2-3, reads DSGVTQTPKHLITATGQRVTLRCSPRSGDLSVYWYQQSLDQGLQFLIQYYNGEERAKGNILERFSAQQFPDLHSELNLSSLELGDSALYFCASSTPGGSDTQYFGPGTRLTVL.

This rearrangement joins TRBV5-1 to TRBJ2-1, with 13 bases lining up with TRBD2. The germline V gene has CDR1 SGHRS and CDR2 YFSETQ. After removal of 6 bases from V and 5 bases from J, the junction contained 8 bases not matched to a gene. This CDR3 has 16 residues. Here the CDR3 reads CASKGTGTSGNNEQFF. CDR3 DNA: TGCGCCAGCAAGGGAACCGGGACTAGCGGGAACAATGAGCAGTTCTTC.

The gene calls are TRBV27 and TRBJ2-3; D not certain. This CDR3 is 13 amino acids long. The V and J ends lost 5 bases and 5 bases respectively, with 11 bases between them. CDR1 and CDR2 (germline): MNHEY, SMNVEV (reference sequence). The CDR3 is CASSLFRGDTQYF. CDR3 nucleotide sequence: TGTGCCAGCAGTCTTTTCCGAGGAGATACGCAGTATTTT.

This clone was observed once. The J gene is TRBJ1-6, the V gene TRBV5-1, with D unresolved. The CDR3 contains 13 residues. Germline V gene lookup returns CDR1 SGHRS and CDR2 YFSETQ. V lost 5 bases and J 6 bases, leaving 9 bases between the germline ends. CDR3 residues: CASSAGFNSPLHF. In DNA form, the CDR3 reads TGCGCCAGCAGTGCCGGGTTTAATTCACCCCTCCACTTT.

With regard to this clone: Other DNA sequences in this sample translate to the same CDR3. The V gene is TRBV12-3 or TRBV12-4, the J gene TRBJ1-1; the match to TRBD1 covers 8 bases. J was trimmed by 4 bases and V by 6 bases; bases with no gene match: 4. The CDR3 sequence is 13 residues long. This chain's CDR3 is CASRSTGGTEAFF. The DNA of the CDR3 is TGTGCCAGCAGATCAACAGGGGGCACTGAAGCTTTCTTT.

The chain is built from TRBV27 and TRBJ1-6; no clear D gene. CDR1 and CDR2 from the germline V gene are MNHEY and SMNVEV (reference sequence). CDR3 length equals 15 residues. V was shortened by 0 bases and J by 4 bases, with 7 bases between the two germline ends. The CDR3 region has the DNA TGTGCCAGCAGTTTATCCGACGCATATAATTCACCCCTCCACTTT. This translates into CASSLSDAYNSPLHF.

This clone was seen more than once but under ten times. The rearrangement joins TRBV2 to TRBJ1-3; D perhaps matches TRBD1 (6 bases). This CDR3 contains 16 residues. Trimming removed 3 bases at V and 2 bases at J, with 14 bases between. CDR1 and CDR2 (germline): SNHLY, FYNNEI. The CDR3 DNA reads TGTGCCAGCAGTGATTGGGGGGCGCGGGCTGGAAACACCATATATTTT. This codes for CASSDWGARAGNTIYF. The entire variable domain, with the rest obtained from reference TRBV2 and TRBJ1-3, is as follows: EPEVTQTPSHQVTQMGQEVILRCVPISNHLYFYWYRQILGQKVEFLVSFYNNEISEKSEIFDDQFSVERPDGSNFTLKIRSTKLEDSAMYFCASSDWGARAGNTIYFGEGSWLTVV.